This T cell receptor (beta chain) stems from a study of blood T cells in healthy people across ages. This clonotype appeared a few times. V lost 6 bases, J lost 1 base, and 6 bases stayed unmatched. This CDR3 has 15 amino acids. From germline, CDR1 is SEHNR and CDR2 FQNEAQ (reference sequence). Through a sample-barcoded 5' primer and a J-beta primer mix, a second PCR was run for roughly 7 to 12 cycles. Each cDNA molecule carried a tag from a template-switch adaptor that contained 12 random nucleotides. Via MiXCR, TCRdb re-called the 5' RACE reads, giving one row per CDR3 protein. The sample records about 640,000 distinct CDR3 sequences, around 38% being singletons. Drawn from each donor were ten milliliters of peripheral blood.

Sequenced: blood. The source of this sequence is a man of 80 years or more in good health. V is TRBV7-9 and J is TRBJ1-1; TRBD1 matches at 9 bases. CDR3: CASSPPGQGNTEAFF. The CDR3 DNA follows: TGTGCCAGCAGTCCCCCGGGACAGGGGAACACTGAAGCTTTCTTT. The variable domain in full, completed from reference TRBV7-9 and TRBJ1-1, reads DTGVSQNPRHKITKRGQNVTFRCDPISEHNRLYWYRQTLGQGPEFLTYFQNEAQLEKSRLLSDRFSAERPKGSFSTLEIQRTEQGDSAMYLCASSPPGQGNTEAFFGQGTRLTVV.